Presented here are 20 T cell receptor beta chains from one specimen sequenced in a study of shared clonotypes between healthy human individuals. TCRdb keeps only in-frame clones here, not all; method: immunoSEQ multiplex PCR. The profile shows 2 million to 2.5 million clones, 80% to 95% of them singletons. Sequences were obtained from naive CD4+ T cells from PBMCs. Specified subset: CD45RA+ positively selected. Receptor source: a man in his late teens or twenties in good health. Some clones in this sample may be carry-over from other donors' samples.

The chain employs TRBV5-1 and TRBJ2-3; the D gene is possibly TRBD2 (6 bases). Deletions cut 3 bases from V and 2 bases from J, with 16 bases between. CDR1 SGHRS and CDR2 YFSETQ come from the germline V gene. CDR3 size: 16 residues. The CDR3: CASSWGNSGNTDTQYF. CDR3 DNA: TGCGCCAGCAGCTGGGGTAATAGCGGTAACACAGATACGCAGTATTTT.

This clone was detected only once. CDR3 loop: CASSAQQHNEQFF. The CDR3 nucleotides are TGTGCCAGCAGCGCCCAACAGCACAATGAGCAGTTCTTC. The chain employs TRBV9 and TRBJ2-1; D gene uncertain. CDR1 and CDR2 from the germline V gene are SGDLS and YYNGEE. Trimming removed 3 bases at V and 5 bases at J, with 9 bases between. The CDR3 covers 13 residues.

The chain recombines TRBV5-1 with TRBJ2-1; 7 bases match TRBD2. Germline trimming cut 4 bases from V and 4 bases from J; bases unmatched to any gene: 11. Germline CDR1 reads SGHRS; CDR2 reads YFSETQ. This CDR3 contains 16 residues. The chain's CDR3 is CASSPTSGGSYNEQFF. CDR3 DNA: TGCGCCAGCAGCCCAACTTCTGGCGGGAGTTACAATGAGCAGTTCTTC.

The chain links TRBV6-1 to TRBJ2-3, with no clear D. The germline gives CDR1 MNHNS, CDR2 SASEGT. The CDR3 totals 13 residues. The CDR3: CAARQTSTDTQYF. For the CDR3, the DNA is TGTGCGGCTCGGCAGACTAGCACAGATACGCAGTATTTT.

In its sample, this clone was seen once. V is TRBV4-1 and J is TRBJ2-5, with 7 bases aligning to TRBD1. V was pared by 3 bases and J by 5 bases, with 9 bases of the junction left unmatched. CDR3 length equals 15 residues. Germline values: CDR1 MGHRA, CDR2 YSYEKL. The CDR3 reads CASSQNPTGLETQYF. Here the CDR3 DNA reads TGCGCCAGCAGCCAGAACCCGACAGGGCTTGAGACCCAGTACTTC.

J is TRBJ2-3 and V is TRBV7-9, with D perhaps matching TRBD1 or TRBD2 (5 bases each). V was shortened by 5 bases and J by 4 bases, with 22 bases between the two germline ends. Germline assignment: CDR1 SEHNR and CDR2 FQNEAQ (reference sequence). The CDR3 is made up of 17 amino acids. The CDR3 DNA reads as TGTGCCAGCAGCGAGGCTCGGGGCCGGGTTAGGGCAGATACGCAGTATTTT. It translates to CASSEARGRVRADTQYF.

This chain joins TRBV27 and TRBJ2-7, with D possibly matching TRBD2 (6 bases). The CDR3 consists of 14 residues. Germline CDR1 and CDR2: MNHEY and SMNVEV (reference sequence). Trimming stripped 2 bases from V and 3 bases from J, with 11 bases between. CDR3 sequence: CASSLVSGDYEQYF. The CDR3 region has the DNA TGTGCCAGCAGTTTAGTTAGCGGAGACTACGAGCAGTACTTC.

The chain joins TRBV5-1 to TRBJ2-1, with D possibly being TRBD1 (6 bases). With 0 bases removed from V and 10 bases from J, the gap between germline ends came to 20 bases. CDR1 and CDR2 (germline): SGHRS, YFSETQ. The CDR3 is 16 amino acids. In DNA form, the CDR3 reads TGCGCCAGCAGCTTGGTATCGATTACAGGGAATCGGGAGCAGTTCTTC. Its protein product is CASSLVSITGNREQFF.

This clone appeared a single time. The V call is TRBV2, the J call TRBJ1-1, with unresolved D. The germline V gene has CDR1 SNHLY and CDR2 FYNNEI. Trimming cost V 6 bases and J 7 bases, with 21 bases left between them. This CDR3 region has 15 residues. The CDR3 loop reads CASRQTLQRIYEAFF. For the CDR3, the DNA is TGTGCCAGCAGACAGACCTTACAGAGGATCTATGAAGCTTTCTTT. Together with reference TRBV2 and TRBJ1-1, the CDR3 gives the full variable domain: EPEVTQTPSHQVTQMGQEVILRCVPISNHLYFYWYRQILGQKVEFLVSFYNNEISEKSEIFDDQFSVERPDGSNFTLKIRSTKLEDSAMYFCASRQTLQRIYEAFFGQGTRLTVV.

The CDR3 DNA sequence: TGTGCCTGGAGTGTCAAGTTGGCCTGGGGTAATGAAAAACTGTTTTTT. This encodes CAWSVKLAWGNEKLFF. The chain uses TRBV30 and TRBJ1-4, with D hard to call. From germline, CDR1 is GTSNPN and CDR2 SVGIG (reference sequence). The CDR3 consists of 16 residues. V was cut by 0 bases and J by 4 bases, with 15 bases left in between.

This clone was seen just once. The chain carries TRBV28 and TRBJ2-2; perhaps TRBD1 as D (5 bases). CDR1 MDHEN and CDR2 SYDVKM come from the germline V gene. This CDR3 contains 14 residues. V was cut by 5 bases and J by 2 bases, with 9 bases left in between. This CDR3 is CASSTDSNTGELFF. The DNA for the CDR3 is TGTGCCAGCAGTACAGACAGTAACACCGGGGAGCTGTTTTTT.

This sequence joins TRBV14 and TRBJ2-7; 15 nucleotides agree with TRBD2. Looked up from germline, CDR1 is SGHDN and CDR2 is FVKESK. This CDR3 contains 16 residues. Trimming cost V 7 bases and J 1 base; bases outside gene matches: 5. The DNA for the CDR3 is TGTGCCAGCAAGAGGACTAGCGGGAGGGAGTCCTACGAGCAGTACTTC. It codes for CASKRTSGRESYEQYF.

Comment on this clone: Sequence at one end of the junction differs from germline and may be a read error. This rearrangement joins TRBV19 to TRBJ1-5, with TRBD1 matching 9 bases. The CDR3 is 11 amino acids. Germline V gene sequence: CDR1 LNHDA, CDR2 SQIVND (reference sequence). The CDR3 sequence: CASRNRDRADF. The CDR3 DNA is TGTGCCAGTAGGAACCGGGACAGGGCAGATTTT. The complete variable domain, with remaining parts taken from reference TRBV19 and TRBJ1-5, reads DGGITQSPKYLFRKEGQNVTLSCEQNLNHDAMYWYRQDPGQGLRLIYYSQIVNDFQKGDIAEGYSVSREKKESFPLTVTSAQKNPTAFYLCASRNRDRADFGDGTRLSIL.

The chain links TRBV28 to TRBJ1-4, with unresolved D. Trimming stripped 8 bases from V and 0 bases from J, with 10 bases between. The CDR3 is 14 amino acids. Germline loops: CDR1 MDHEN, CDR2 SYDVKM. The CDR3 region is CASREVATNEKLFF. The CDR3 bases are TGTGCCAGCCGAGAGGTAGCAACTAATGAAAAACTGTTTTTT. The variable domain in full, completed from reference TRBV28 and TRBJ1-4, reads DVKVTQSSRYLVKRTGEKVFLECVQDMDHENMFWYRQDPGLGLRLIYFSYDVKMKEKGDIPEGYSVSREKKERFSLILESASTNQTSMYLCASREVATNEKLFFGSGTQLSVL.

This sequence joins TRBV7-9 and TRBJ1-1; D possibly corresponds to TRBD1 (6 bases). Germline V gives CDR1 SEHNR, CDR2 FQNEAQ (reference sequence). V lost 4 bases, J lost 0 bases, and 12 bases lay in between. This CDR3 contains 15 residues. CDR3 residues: CASSSLTGMNTEAFF. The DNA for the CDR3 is TGTGCCAGCAGCTCCCTGACAGGTATGAACACTGAAGCTTTCTTT. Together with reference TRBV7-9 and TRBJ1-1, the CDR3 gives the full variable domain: DTGVSQNPRHKITKRGQNVTFRCDPISEHNRLYWYRQTLGQGPEFLTYFQNEAQLEKSRLLSDRFSAERPKGSFSTLEIQRTEQGDSAMYLCASSSLTGMNTEAFFGQGTRLTVV.

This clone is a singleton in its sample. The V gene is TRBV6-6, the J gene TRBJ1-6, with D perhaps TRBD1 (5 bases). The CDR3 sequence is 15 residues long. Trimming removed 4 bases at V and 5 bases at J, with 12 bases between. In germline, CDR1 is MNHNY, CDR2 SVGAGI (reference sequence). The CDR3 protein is CASSSPGRDNSPLHF. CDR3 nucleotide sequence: TGTGCCAGCAGTTCCCCGGGACGGGATAATTCACCCCTCCACTTT.

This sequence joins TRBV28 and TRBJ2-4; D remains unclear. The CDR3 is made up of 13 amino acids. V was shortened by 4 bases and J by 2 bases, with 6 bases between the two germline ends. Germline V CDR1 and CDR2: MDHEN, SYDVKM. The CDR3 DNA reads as TGTGCCAGCAGTTGGGGAACCAAAAACATTCAGTACTTC. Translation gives CASSWGTKNIQYF.

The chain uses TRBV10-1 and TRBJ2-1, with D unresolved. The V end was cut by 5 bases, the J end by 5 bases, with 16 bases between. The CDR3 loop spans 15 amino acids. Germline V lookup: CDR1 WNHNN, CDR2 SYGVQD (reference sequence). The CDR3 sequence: CASSKTGPADNEQFF. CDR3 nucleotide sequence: TGCGCCAGCAGTAAAACCGGACCAGCAGACAATGAGCAGTTCTTC.

This CDR3 reads CASSLLGLAAFDEQYF. Here the CDR3 DNA reads TGTGCCAGCAGTTTATTGGGTCTAGCGGCTTTTGACGAGCAGTACTTC. The V and J genes are TRBV28 and TRBJ2-7, with 7 positions matching TRBD2. Trimming cost V 1 base and J 5 bases; bases outside gene matches: 11. Germline V lookup: CDR1 MDHEN, CDR2 SYDVKM. This CDR3 comprises 16 residues.

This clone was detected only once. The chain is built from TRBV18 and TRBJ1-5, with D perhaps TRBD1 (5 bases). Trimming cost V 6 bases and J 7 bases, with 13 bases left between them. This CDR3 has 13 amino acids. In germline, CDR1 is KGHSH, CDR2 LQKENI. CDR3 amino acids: CASSPRGSQPQHF. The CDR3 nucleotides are TGTGCCAGCTCTCCCCGGGGGAGCCAGCCCCAGCATTTT.